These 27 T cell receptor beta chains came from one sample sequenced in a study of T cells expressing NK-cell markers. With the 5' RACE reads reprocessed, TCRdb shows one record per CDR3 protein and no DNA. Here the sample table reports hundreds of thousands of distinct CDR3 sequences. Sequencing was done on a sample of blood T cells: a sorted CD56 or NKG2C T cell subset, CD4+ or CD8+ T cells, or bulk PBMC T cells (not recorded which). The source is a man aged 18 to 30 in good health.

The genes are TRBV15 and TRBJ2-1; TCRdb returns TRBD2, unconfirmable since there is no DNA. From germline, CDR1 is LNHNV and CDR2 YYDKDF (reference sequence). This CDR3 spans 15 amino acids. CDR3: CATLDRGRPNNEQFF.

The CDR3 protein is CASSLAHRGHQETQYF. This chain connects TRBV12-3 or TRBV12-4 to TRBJ2-5. CDR3 length: 16 amino acids.

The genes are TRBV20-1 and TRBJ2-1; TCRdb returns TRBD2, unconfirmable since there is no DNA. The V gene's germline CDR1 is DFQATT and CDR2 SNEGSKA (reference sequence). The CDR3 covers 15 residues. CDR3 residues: CSARSGLAFRLAQFF.

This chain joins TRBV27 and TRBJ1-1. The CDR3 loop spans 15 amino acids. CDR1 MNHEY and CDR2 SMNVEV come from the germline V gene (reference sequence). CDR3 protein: CASSFGVPTNTEAFF.

The CDR3 loop is CASRTGTGEKLFF. The chain employs TRBV6-1 and TRBJ1-4; no DNA is available, so the TRBD1 call from TCRdb remains unchecked. The CDR3 loop spans 13 amino acids. The germline V gene encodes CDR1 MNHNS and CDR2 SASEGT.

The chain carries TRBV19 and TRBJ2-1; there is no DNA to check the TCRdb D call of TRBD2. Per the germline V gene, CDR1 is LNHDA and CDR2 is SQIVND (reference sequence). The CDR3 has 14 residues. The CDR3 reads CASNPLDRFNEQFF.

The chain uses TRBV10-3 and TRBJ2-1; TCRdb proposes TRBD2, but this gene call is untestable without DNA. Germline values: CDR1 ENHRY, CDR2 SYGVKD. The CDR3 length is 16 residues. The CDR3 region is CATGLEGRSPYNEQFF.

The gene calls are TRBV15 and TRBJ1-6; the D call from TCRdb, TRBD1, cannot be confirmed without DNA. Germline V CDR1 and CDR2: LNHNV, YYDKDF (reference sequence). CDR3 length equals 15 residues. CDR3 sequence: CATSTRQGLNSPLHF.

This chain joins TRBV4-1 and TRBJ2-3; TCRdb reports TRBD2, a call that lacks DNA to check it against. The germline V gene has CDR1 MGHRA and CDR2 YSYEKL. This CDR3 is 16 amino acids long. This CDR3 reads CASSQEAPRSGDTQYF.

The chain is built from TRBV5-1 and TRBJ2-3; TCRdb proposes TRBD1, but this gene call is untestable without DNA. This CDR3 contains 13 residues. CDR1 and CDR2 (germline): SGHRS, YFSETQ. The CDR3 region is CASSGGGTDTQYF.

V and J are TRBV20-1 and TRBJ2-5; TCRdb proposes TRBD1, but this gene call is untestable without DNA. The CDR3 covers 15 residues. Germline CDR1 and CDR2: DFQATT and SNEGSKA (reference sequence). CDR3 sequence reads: CSASDGAKSQETQYF.

The CDR3 reads CASSLWEGGVYNEQFF. The rearrangement joins TRBV5-1 to TRBJ2-1; TCRdb lists TRBD2, though no DNA is available to test this call. There are 16 residues in the CDR3. The germline V gene has CDR1 SGHRS and CDR2 YFSETQ.

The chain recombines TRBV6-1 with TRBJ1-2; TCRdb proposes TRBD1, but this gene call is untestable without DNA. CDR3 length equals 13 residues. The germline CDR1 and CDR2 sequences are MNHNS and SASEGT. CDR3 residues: CASRQGAPGGYTF.

This chain's CDR3 is CASSSKSGIATDEQYF. The chain links TRBV9 to TRBJ2-7; TCRdb calls TRBD2, which cannot be checked without DNA. The germline CDR1 and CDR2 sequences are SGDLS and YYNGEE. This CDR3 region has 16 residues.

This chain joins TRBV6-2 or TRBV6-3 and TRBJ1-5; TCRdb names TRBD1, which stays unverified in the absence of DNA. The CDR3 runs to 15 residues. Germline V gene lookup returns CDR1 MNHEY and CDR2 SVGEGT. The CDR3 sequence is CASSYRAKINQPQHF.

The CDR3 region is CASSLAMASGGSSYEQYF. The rearrangement links TRBV7-8 to TRBJ2-7; TCRdb's assignment of TRBD2 cannot be checked, as there is no DNA. CDR1 SGHVS and CDR2 FQNEAQ come from the germline V gene. This CDR3 contains 18 residues.

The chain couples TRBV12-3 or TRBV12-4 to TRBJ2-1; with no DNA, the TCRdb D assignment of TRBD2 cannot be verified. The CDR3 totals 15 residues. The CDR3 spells CASRPLAASYNEQFF.

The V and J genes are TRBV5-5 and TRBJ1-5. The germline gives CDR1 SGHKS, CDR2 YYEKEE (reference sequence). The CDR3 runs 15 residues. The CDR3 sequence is CASSLNQLRNQPQHF.

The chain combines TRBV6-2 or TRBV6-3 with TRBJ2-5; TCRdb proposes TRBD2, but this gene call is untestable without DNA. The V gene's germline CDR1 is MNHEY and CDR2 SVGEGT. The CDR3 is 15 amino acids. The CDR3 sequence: CASSRAGGPRETQYF.

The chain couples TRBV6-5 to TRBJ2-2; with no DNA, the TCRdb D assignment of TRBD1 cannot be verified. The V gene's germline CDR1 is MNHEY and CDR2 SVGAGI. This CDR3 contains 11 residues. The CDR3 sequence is CASSRRDKLFF.

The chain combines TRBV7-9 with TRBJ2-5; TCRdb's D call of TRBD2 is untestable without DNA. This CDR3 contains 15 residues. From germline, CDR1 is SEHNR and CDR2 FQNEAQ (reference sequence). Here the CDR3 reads CASSVPGLAGETQYF.

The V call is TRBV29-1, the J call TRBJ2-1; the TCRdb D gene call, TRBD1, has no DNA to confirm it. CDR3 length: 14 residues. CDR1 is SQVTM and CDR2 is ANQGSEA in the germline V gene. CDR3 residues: CSVETDRGSNEQFF.

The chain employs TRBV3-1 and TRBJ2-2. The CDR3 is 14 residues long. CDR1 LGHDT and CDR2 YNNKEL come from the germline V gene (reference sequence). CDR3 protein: CASSRLENTGELFF.

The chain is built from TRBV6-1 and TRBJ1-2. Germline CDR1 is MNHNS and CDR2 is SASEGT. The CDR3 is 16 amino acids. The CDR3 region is CASYSYAEEGGSGYTF.

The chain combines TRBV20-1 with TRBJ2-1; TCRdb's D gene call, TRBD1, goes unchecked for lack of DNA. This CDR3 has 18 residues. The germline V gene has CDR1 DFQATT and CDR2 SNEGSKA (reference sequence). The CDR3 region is CSARPRYTGTGFYNEQFF.

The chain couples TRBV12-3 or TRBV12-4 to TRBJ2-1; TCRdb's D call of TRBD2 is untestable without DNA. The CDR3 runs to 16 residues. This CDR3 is CASSYIATSSYNEQFF.

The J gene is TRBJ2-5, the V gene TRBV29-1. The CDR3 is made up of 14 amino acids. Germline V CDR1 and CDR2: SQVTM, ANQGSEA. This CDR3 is CSVEDLASQETQYF.